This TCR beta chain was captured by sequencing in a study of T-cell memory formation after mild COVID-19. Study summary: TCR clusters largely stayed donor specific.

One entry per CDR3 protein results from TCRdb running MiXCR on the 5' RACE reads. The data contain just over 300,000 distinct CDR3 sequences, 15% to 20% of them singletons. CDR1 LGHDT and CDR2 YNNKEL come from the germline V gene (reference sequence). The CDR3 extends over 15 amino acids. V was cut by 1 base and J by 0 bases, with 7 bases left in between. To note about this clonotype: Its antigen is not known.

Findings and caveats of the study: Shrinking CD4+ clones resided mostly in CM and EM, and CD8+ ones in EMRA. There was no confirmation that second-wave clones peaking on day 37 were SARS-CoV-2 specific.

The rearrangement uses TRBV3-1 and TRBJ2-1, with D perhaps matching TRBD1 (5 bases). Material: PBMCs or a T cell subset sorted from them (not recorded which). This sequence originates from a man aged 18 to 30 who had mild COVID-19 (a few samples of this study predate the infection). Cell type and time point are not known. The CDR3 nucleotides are TGTGCCAGCAGCCAAGGGACATACTCCTACAATGAGCAGTTCTTC. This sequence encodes CASSQGTYSYNEQFF.